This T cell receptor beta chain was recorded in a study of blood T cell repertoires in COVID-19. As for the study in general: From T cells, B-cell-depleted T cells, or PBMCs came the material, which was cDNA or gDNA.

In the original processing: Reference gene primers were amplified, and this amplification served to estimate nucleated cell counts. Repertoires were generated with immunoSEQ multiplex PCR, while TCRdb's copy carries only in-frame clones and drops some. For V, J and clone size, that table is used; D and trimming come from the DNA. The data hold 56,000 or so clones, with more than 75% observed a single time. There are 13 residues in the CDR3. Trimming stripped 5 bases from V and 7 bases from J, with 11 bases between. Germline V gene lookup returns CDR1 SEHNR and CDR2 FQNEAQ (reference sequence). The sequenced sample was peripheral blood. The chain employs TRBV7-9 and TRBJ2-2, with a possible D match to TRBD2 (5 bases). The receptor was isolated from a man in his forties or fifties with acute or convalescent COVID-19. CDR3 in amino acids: CASSVEVNGELFF. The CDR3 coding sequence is TGTGCCAGCAGCGTGGAGGTAAACGGGGAGCTGTTTTTT. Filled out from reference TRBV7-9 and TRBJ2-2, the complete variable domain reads DTGVSQNPRHKITKRGQNVTFRCDPISEHNRLYWYRQTLGQGPEFLTYFQNEAQLEKSRLLSDRFSAERPKGSFSTLEIQRTEQGDSAMYLCASSVEVNGELFFGEGSRLTVL.